This TCR beta chain emerged from a study of blood T cell repertoires in COVID-19. Overall study context: PBMCs, B-cell-depleted T cells, or T cells provided the cDNA or gDNA that made up the material.

Germline assignment: CDR1 SEHNR and CDR2 FQNEAQ (reference sequence). The CDR3 sequence is 14 residues long. With V trimmed by 5 bases and J by 5 bases, 5 bases remained unmatched. One Seattle source followed patients from active infection through their disease course. Methods used by the authors: Reference gene primers were amplified, and this amplification served to estimate nucleated cell counts. The assay was immunoSEQ multiplex PCR, and TCRdb's table has in-frame clones only and misses some. V and J calls plus clone size are reproduced from that table; the DNA served to infer D and trimming. Here the sample spans roughly 190,000 clones, roughly 94% being singletons.

Sequencing was done on a sample of peripheral blood. The chain employs TRBV7-9 and TRBJ1-1, with TRBD1 identical over 10 bases. The receptor was isolated from a man aged 25-45 years with COVID-19, enrolled during active disease. Written as DNA, the CDR3 is TGTGCCAGCAGCCCGGGGGACAGGGGTACTGAAGCTTTCTTT. It encodes CASSPGDRGTEAFF.